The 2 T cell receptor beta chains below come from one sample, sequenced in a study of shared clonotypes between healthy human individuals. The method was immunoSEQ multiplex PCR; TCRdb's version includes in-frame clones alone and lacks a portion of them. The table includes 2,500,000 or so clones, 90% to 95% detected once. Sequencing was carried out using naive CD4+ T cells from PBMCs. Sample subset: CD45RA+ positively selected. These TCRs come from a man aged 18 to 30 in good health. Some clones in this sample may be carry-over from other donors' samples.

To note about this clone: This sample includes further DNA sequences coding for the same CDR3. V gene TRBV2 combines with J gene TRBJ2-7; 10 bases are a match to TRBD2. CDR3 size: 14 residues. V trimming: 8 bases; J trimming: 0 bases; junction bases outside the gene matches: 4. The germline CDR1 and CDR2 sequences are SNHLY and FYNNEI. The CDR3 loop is CASSRTSGSYEQYF. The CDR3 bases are TGTGCCAGCTCAAGGACTAGCGGCTCCTACGAGCAGTACTTC.

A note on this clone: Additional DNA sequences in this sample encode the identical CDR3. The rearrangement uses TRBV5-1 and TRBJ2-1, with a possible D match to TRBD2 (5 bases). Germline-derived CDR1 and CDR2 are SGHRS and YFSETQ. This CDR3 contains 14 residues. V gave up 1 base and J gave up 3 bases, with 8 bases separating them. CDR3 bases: TGCGCCAGCAGCTTGAGCGGAGGCTACAATGAGCAGTTCTTC. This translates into CASSLSGGYNEQFF.